This note documents a single TCR beta chain sequence. The antigen is undetermined. CDR3 regions were amplified by Arm-PCR using iRepertoire HTBI primers to build TCR beta libraries. In the authors' workflow: The samples yielded approximately 62 TRBV and 13 to 15 TRBJ segments. TCRdb ran MiXCR on the multiplex PCR reads and lists one entry per CDR3 protein. The V and J calls come from TCRdb's annotation, not from the publication. The table lists more than 350,000 distinct CDR3 sequences, roughly 23% of them singletons. The germline V gene has CDR1 MNHNS and CDR2 SASEGT. V was clipped by 1 base and J by 0 bases, with 1 base between them. The CDR3 contains 13 residues. This entry is derived from a study of regulatory T cells in long-lasting Graves disease. Study results and caveats: The study found TRBV28, TRBJ1-2 and TRBJ2-5 favored in persistent disease. Comparison showed that persistent patients shared more public clonotypes (roughly 2,700) than new patients (about 880).

Regarding time point: persistent/refractory GD, antithyroid drugs over 5 years with positive TRAb. The TCR library was made from RNA extracted from PBMCs. EDTA tubes received about 10 milliliters of collected peripheral blood. This receptor was identified in a female donor with Graves disease. This sequence joins TRBV6-1 and TRBJ2-4; D gene uncertain. The sequences come from peripheral blood mononuclear cells (PBMCs), collected when the disease was refractory, from a patient treated with antithyroid drugs. Written as DNA, the CDR3 is TGTGCCAGCAGTGAAGTAGCCAAAAACATTCAGTACTTC. Translated: CASSEVAKNIQYF.